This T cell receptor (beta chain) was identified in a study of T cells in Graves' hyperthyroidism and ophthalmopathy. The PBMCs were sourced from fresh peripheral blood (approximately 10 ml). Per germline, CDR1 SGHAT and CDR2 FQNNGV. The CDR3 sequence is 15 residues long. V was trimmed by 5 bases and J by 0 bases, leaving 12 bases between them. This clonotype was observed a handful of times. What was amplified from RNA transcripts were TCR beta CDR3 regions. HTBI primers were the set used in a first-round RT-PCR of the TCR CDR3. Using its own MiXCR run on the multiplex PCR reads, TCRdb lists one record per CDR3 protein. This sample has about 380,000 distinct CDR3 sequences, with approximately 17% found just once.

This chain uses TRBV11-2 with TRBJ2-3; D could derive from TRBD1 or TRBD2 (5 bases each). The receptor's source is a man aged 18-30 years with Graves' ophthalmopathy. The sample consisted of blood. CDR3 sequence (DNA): TGTGCCAGCAGCCCCGCCGGGGACAGCACAGATACGCAGTATTTT. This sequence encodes CASSPAGDSTDTQYF.